This TCR beta chain was identified during a study of a mutant IDH1 vaccine in newly diagnosed glioma. Across the whole study: First vaccine doses came 4-6 weeks after radiotherapy alone, or with temozolomide cycles.

V was clipped by 0 bases and J by 4 bases, with 16 bases between them. Germline assignment: CDR1 SGHDT and CDR2 YYEEEE. CDR3 length: 16 residues. Comments on this clone: Its antigen is as yet unknown.

Only in-frame clones appear in the TCRdb table, and some are missing; sequencing was by immunoSEQ multiplex PCR. The sample includes 50,000 or so clones, roughly 83% of them seen just once. Regarding time point: week 47, end of study. What each vaccine dose contained was 300 ug of mutant IDH1 20-mer peptide, accompanied by topical imiquimod. The chain joins TRBV5-6 to TRBJ2-5, with a weak D call TRBD2 (5 bases). This TCR came from a woman in her thirties with glioma. Some clones in this sample may be carry-over from other donors' samples. Sequences were derived from PBMCs, sampled from a glioma patient whose treatment included an IDH1 peptide vaccine. CDR3 loop: CASSLGVQSGRETQYF. The CDR3, as DNA: TGTGCCAGCAGCTTGGGCGTACAGAGCGGAAGAGAGACCCAGTACTTC.